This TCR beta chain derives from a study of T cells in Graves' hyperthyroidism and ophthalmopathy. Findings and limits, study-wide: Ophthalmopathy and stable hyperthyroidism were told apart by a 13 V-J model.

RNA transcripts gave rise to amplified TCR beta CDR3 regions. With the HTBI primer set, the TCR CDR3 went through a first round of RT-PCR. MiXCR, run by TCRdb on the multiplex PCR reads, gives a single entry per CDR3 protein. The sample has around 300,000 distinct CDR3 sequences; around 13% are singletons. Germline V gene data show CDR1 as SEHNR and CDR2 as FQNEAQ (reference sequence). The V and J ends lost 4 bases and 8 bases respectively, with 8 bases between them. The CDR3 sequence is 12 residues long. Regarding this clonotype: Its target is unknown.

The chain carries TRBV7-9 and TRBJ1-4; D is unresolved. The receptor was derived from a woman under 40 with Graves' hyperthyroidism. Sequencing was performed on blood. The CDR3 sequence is CASSYDREKLFF. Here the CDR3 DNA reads TGTGCCAGCAGCTACGACCGGGAAAAACTGTTTTTT.